The 12 T cell receptor beta chains below all came from one sample that was sequenced in a study of T cell clonotyping in hematopoietic cell transplantation. Clones were sequenced by immunoSEQ multiplex PCR, and TCRdb holds only the in-frame ones, with some missing. The sample shows tens of thousands of clones, approximately 89% of them seen only once. The sample taken for sequencing was peripheral blood mononuclear cells. All receptors come from a woman aged 40 to 49 in good health. Some clones in this sample may be carry-over from other donors' samples.

The chain joins TRBV28 to TRBJ1-2; D is uncertain. V lost 3 bases to trimming and J lost 5 bases, with 13 bases between them. The CDR3 extends over 14 amino acids. Germline CDR1 reads MDHEN; CDR2 reads SYDVKM. CDR3 nucleotides: TGTGCCAGCAGTTTTCGTGACGTCGTATATGGCTACACCTTC. Encoded protein: CASSFRDVVYGYTF.

This chain links TRBV11-2 with TRBJ2-5; 7 nucleotides line up with TRBD1. Trimming at V came to 5 bases and at J to 5 bases, leaving 2 bases not matched to a gene. The CDR3 has 12 residues. Germline lookup yields CDR1 SGHAT and CDR2 FQNNGV. CDR3 bases: TGTGCCAGCAGCAGGGGGCCGGAGACCCAGTACTTC. Translated, it gives CASSRGPETQYF.

The gene calls are TRBV7-2 and TRBJ2-7; D is possibly TRBD1 (5 bases). The V and J ends lost 1 base and 9 bases respectively, with 16 bases between them. The CDR3 has 14 amino acids. The germline CDR1 and CDR2 sequences are SGHTA and FQGNSA. CDR3 sequence reads: CASSLGQGSYWQYF. The CDR3, as DNA: TGTGCCAGCAGCTTAGGTCAGGGTTCCTACTGGCAGTACTTC.

The chain recombines TRBV5-1 with TRBJ1-1, with D unclear. Trimming took off 7 bases at V and 0 bases at J, with 10 bases between the two ends. Germline V gene lookup returns CDR1 SGHRS and CDR2 YFSETQ. The CDR3 length is 13 residues. The CDR3, as DNA: TGCGCCAGCTCCGTGAGGGTGAACACTGAAGCTTTCTTT. Its translation is CASSVRVNTEAFF.

CDR3 coding DNA: TGCGCCAGCAACGGTAGGGGACAGCGGGGACTAGCCGTCTACGAGCAGTACTTC. Protein product: CASNGRGQRGLAVYEQYF. V and J are TRBV5-1 and TRBJ2-7; 9 positions agree with TRBD2. Germline V gives CDR1 SGHRS, CDR2 YFSETQ. This CDR3 is 18 amino acids long. Trimming cost V 6 bases and J 3 bases; bases outside gene matches: 19.

The chain joins TRBV28 to TRBJ2-7, with D unresolved. Trimming removed 2 bases at V and 5 bases at J, with 4 bases between. In germline, CDR1 is MDHEN, CDR2 SYDVKM. This CDR3 is 11 amino acids long. The CDR3 coding sequence is TGTGCCAGCAGTTTAATGGACGAGCAGTACTTC. Translation gives CASSLMDEQYF.

The chain recombines TRBV29-1 with TRBJ1-1; no clear D gene. This CDR3 contains 12 residues. Trimming cost V 3 bases and J 4 bases, with 9 bases left between them. Germline values: CDR1 SQVTM, CDR2 ANQGSEA. CDR3 loop: CSVEATVTEAFF. DNA for the CDR3: TGCAGCGTTGAGGCTACGGTCACTGAAGCTTTCTTT. The whole variable domain, remainder taken from reference TRBV29-1 and TRBJ1-1, is SAVISQKPSRDICQRGTSLTIQCQVDSQVTMMFWYRQQPGQSLTLIATANQGSEATYESGFVIDKFPISRPNLTFSTLTVSNMSPEDSSIYLCSVEATVTEAFFGQGTRLTVV.

This clone is a singleton in its sample. The rearrangement uses TRBV7-2 and TRBJ2-3, with TRBD2 as a possible D gene (5 bases). Per the germline V gene, CDR1 is SGHTA and CDR2 is FQGNSA. V was clipped by 5 bases and J by 6 bases, with 9 bases between them. The CDR3 is 12 amino acids. The DNA of the CDR3 is TGTGCCAGCAGCACCTCGGGGGATACGCAGTATTTT. This translates into CASSTSGDTQYF.

The chain combines TRBV4-2 with TRBJ2-7, with D maybe TRBD1 (5 bases). The CDR3 covers 16 residues. V was trimmed by 4 bases and J by 0 bases, leaving 16 bases between them. Germline-derived CDR1 and CDR2 are LGHNA and YNFKEQ. CDR3 protein: CASSLFLGQGSYEQYF. CDR3 sequence (DNA): TGTGCCAGCAGCCTTTTTTTAGGTCAGGGCTCCTACGAGCAGTACTTC.

The CDR3 spells CATSRGVGGYTEAFF. CDR3 in DNA: TGTGCCACCAGCAGAGGCGTGGGGGGTTACACTGAAGCTTTCTTT. The chain links TRBV15 to TRBJ1-1; the D gene is possibly TRBD1 (5 bases). The CDR3 is 15 amino acids. Germline-derived CDR1 and CDR2 are LNHNV and YYDKDF (reference sequence). Trimming left V 1 base short and J 3 bases short, with 12 bases between.

The chain has TRBV30 and TRBJ2-1; 11 bases are shared with TRBD2. Germline CDR1 reads GTSNPN; CDR2 reads SVGIG (reference sequence). V dropped 0 bases and J dropped 10; count of bases not matched to a gene: 8. The CDR3 has 15 amino acids. The CDR3 sequence is CAWSVGSGRAKEQFF. CDR3 nucleotide sequence: TGTGCCTGGAGTGTTGGTAGCGGGAGGGCCAAAGAGCAGTTCTTC.

The chain combines TRBV29-1 with TRBJ2-7, with D possibly TRBD2 on 5 matching bases. Germline V gene lookup returns CDR1 SQVTM and CDR2 ANQGSEA. Trimming left V 6 bases short and J 0 bases short, with 12 bases between. The length of the CDR3 is 13 residues. The CDR3 reads CSVLGGSSYEQYF. For the CDR3, the DNA is TGCAGCGTATTAGGAGGCTCCTCCTACGAGCAGTACTTC.